The 15 T cell receptor beta chains below were found in one sample sequenced in a study of blood T cell repertoires in COVID-19. Repertoires were generated with immunoSEQ multiplex PCR, while TCRdb's copy carries only in-frame clones and drops some. The sample contains about 100,000 clones, about 88% of which appear only once. The sequenced sample was peripheral blood. These receptors all stem from a human donor in a cohort sampled during active COVID-19.

The chain carries TRBV7-2 and TRBJ2-1; D is possibly TRBD2 (5 bases). V lost 5 bases and J lost 7, with 15 bases in between. Germline V gene data show CDR1 as SGHTA and CDR2 as FQGNSA. The CDR3 contains 14 residues. CDR3 sequence: CASSLLQTSNEQFF. DNA of the CDR3: TGTGCCAGCAGCCTCTTGCAAACTAGTAATGAGCAGTTCTTC.

This clone was observed once. The V call is TRBV3-1 (or the pseudogene TRBV3-2), the J call TRBJ1-4; TRBD1 aligns across 9 bases. V shed 3 bases and J 10 bases; nucleotides not matched to a gene: 0. The CDR3 runs to 12 residues. The germline V gene encodes CDR1 LGHDT and CDR2 YNNKEL (reference sequence). The CDR3 here is CASSQTGGKLFF. The DNA for the CDR3 is TGTGCCAGCAGCCAGACAGGGGGAAAACTGTTTTTT.

This CDR3 reads CASSLPQGNSGRLSYEQYF. In nucleotides, the CDR3 is TGTGCCAGCAGTTTGCCACAGGGGAACAGCGGGCGGCTCTCCTACGAGCAGTACTTC. The gene calls are TRBV28 and TRBJ2-7, with a tentative D call TRBD1 (7 bases). Germline V lookup: CDR1 MDHEN, CDR2 SYDVKM. The CDR3 extends over 19 amino acids. V shed 3 bases and J shed 0 bases, with 24 bases lying between them. Filled out from reference TRBV28 and TRBJ2-7, the complete variable domain reads DVKVTQSSRYLVKRTGEKVFLECVQDMDHENMFWYRQDPGLGLRLIYFSYDVKMKEKGDIPEGYSVSREKKERFSLILESASTNQTSMYLCASSLPQGNSGRLSYEQYFGPGTRLTVT.

V gene TRBV14 combines with J gene TRBJ1-2; 7 bases match TRBD1. CDR1 and CDR2 (germline): SGHDN, FVKESK. V dropped 4 bases and J dropped 4; count of bases not matched to a gene: 3. The CDR3 runs 13 residues. This chain's CDR3 is CASSRGTVYGYTF. The CDR3 DNA sequence: TGTGCCAGCAGCCGCGGGACAGTCTATGGCTACACCTTC. Supplemented by reference TRBV14 and TRBJ1-2, the full variable domain reads EAGVTQFPSHSVIEKGQTVTLRCDPISGHDNLYWYRRVMGKEIKFLLHFVKESKQDESGMPNNRFLAERTGGTYSTLKVQPAELEDSGVYFCASSRGTVYGYTFGSGTRLTVV.

The chain links TRBV2 to TRBJ2-6, with 8 bases fitting TRBD1. Germline lookup yields CDR1 SNHLY and CDR2 FYNNEI. The CDR3 contains 16 residues. The ends lost 8 bases at V and 0 bases at J; junction bases unmatched: 6. CDR3 nucleotide sequence: TGTGCCAGCCTCAGGGACAGGATCTCTGGGGCCAACGTCCTGACTTTC. It yields the protein CASLRDRISGANVLTF.

The V and J genes are TRBV30 and TRBJ1-1; no clear D. V gave up 5 bases and J gave up 8 bases, with 12 bases separating them. This CDR3 region has 11 residues. Germline CDR1 is GTSNPN and CDR2 is SVGIG (reference sequence). The CDR3 DNA reads TGTGCCTGGGTCCAGTTGTGGGAAGCTTTCTTT. Translated: CAWVQLWEAFF.

In this sample, this clone turned up a few times. This chain uses TRBV30 with TRBJ1-5, with D unresolved. In germline, CDR1 is GTSNPN, CDR2 SVGIG (reference sequence). V was pared by 3 bases and J by 6 bases, with 12 bases between. There are 13 residues in the CDR3. The CDR3 DNA follows: TGTGCCTGGAGCATCTCATTCGGTCAGCCCCAGCATTTT. Translated: CAWSISFGQPQHF.

The J gene is TRBJ1-1, the V gene TRBV7-9, with 8 bases that match TRBD1. J lost 4 bases, V lost 5 bases, and 15 bases had no gene match. The CDR3 covers 17 residues. CDR1 is SEHNR, CDR2 FQNEAQ, per germline (reference sequence). The CDR3 loop reads CASSPRTGTGRGTEAFF. CDR3 DNA: TGTGCCAGCAGCCCAAGGACAGGGACGGGTCGGGGCACTGAAGCTTTCTTT.

The rearrangement joins TRBV7-2 to TRBJ1-6, with TRBD1 as a possible D gene (5 bases). The CDR3 has 15 amino acids. Germline CDR1 reads SGHTA; CDR2 reads FQGNSA. V lost 5 bases and J 9 bases, leaving 17 bases between the germline ends. The DNA for the CDR3 is TGTGCCAGCAGCAAATCGACACGGGGGGGTTCACCCCTCCACTTT. Translating gives CASSKSTRGGSPLHF.

The genes are TRBV4-1 and TRBJ2-7; the D gene is possibly TRBD1 (6 bases). V lost 0 bases and J 3 bases, leaving 12 bases between the germline ends. Germline-derived CDR1 and CDR2 are MGHRA and YSYEKL. This CDR3 is 15 amino acids long. The CDR3 DNA sequence: TGCGCCAGCAGCCAAGATCTTACAGGGTACTACGAGCAGTACTTC. Residues: CASSQDLTGYYEQYF.

The V gene is TRBV27, the J gene TRBJ2-2; D perhaps matches TRBD2 (5 bases). Trimming cost V 5 bases and J 7 bases, with 17 bases left between them. Germline CDR1 reads MNHEY; CDR2 reads SMNVEV (reference sequence). The CDR3 is 15 amino acids. In nucleotides, the CDR3 is TGTGCCAGCAGTCTAGGGAGTCTCCCGATCGGGGAGCTGTTTTTT. Protein: CASSLGSLPIGELFF.

This chain joins TRBV4-3 and TRBJ1-1; perhaps TRBD1 as D (6 bases). This CDR3 is 15 amino acids long. Germline CDR1 LGHNA, CDR2 YSLEER. The germline V and J ends were trimmed by 5 bases and 4 bases, with 17 bases remaining between them. DNA for the CDR3: TGCGCCAGCAGCTTTGATCCTGGACAGAGCACTGAAGCTTTCTTT. It specifies CASSFDPGQSTEAFF.

The V and J genes are TRBV7-9 and TRBJ2-7; the D gene is possibly TRBD1 (6 bases). The CDR3 totals 12 residues. CDR1 is SEHNR and CDR2 is FQNEAQ in the germline V gene (reference sequence). V was trimmed by 3 bases and J by 4 bases, leaving 7 bases between them. The CDR3 protein is CASSFDRYEQYF. The CDR3 bases are TGTGCCAGCAGCTTCGACAGGTACGAGCAGTACTTC. Drawing the rest from reference TRBV7-9 and TRBJ2-7, the complete variable domain is DTGVSQNPRHKITKRGQNVTFRCDPISEHNRLYWYRQTLGQGPEFLTYFQNEAQLEKSRLLSDRFSAERPKGSFSTLEIQRTEQGDSAMYLCASSFDRYEQYFGPGTRLTVT.

The chain employs TRBV18 and TRBJ1-2; TRBD1 aligns across 9 bases. This CDR3 contains 14 residues. The germline CDR1 and CDR2 sequences are KGHSH and LQKENI. J lost 2 bases, V lost 6 bases, and 4 bases had no gene match. The CDR3 DNA reads as TGTGCCAGCTCCCTAGGGACAGGGAACTATGGCTACACCTTC. Amino acid sequence: CASSLGTGNYGYTF.

The chain couples TRBV21-1 to TRBJ1-6; the table assigns TRBD1, which was not confirmed against the DNA. TRBV21-1 is shown as a pseudogene. The CDR3 totals 19 residues. CDR3 sequence: CASSKDGQGASSYNSPLHF. CDR3 nucleotides: TGTGCCAGCAGCAAAGATGGACAGGGGGCTAGCTCCTATAATTCACCCCTCCACTTT.